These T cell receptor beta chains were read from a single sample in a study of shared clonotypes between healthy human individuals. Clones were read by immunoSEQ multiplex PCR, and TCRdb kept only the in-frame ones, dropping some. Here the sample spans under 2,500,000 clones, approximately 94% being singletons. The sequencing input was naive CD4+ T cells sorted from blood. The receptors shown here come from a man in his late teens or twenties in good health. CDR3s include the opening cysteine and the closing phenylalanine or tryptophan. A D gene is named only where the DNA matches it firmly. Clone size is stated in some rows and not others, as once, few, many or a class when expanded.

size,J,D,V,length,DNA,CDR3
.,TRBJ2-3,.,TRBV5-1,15,TGCGCCAGCAGCTTGCTAGGGGTCGGCACAGATACGCAGTATTTT,CASSLLGVGTDTQYF
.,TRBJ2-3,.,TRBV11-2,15,TGTGCCAGCAGTTTGGGGGGGCTGCTCACAGATACGCAGTATTTT,CASSLGGLLTDTQYF
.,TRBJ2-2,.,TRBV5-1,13,TGCGCCAGCAGATATACATACACCGGGGAGCTGTTTTTT,CASRYTYTGELFF
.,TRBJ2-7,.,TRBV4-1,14,TGCGCCAGCAGCCAAGAAGGCGGGGACGACGAGCAGTACTTC,CASSQEGGDDEQYF
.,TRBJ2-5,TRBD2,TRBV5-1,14,TGCGCCAGTACTAGCGGGAGGGCCGATGAGACCCAGTACTTC,CASTSGRADETQYF
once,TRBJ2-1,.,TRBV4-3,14,TGCGCCAGCAGCCACGTAGGAGGTTTCAATGAGCAGTTCTTC,CASSHVGGFNEQFF
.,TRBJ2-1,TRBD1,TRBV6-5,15,TGTGCCAGCAGTTACGGACAGGGGACCTACAATGAGCAGTTCTTC,CASSYGQGTYNEQFF
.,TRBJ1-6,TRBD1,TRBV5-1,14,TGCGCCAGTCGGGACAGAACCTTTAATTCACCCCTCCACTTT,CASRDRTFNSPLHF
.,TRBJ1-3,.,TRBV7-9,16,TGTGCCAGCAGCTACCTGACAGGCGACTCTGGAAACACCATATATTTT,CASSYLTGDSGNTIYF
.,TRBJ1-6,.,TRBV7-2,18,TGTGCCAGCAGCTTACGACCAAGGACAGTCAGTGATAATTCACCCCTCCACTTT,CASSLRPRTVSDNSPLHF
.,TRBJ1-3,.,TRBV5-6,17,TGTGCCAGCAGCTTGCGGGCGTGGACCTTCTCTGGAAACACCATATATTTT,CASSLRAWTFSGNTIYF
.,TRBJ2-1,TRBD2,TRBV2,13,TGTGCCAGCAGTGAAGCTAGCGGGAATGAGCAGTTCTTC,CASSEASGNEQFF
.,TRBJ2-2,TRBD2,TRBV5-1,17,TGCGCCAGCAGCTCTCGGGCTAGCGGGCCGAACACCGGGGAGCTGTTTTTT,CASSSRASGPNTGELFF
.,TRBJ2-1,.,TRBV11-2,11,TGTGCCAGCAGCTTTAACAATGAGCAGTTCTTC,CASSFNNEQFF
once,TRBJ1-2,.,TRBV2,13,TGTGCCAGCAGGCCCGACAAGGACTATGGCTACACCTTC,CASRPDKDYGYTF
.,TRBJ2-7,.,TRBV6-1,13,TGTGCCAGCAGTGGCAGCGCCTCCTACGAGCAGTACTTC,CASSGSASYEQYF